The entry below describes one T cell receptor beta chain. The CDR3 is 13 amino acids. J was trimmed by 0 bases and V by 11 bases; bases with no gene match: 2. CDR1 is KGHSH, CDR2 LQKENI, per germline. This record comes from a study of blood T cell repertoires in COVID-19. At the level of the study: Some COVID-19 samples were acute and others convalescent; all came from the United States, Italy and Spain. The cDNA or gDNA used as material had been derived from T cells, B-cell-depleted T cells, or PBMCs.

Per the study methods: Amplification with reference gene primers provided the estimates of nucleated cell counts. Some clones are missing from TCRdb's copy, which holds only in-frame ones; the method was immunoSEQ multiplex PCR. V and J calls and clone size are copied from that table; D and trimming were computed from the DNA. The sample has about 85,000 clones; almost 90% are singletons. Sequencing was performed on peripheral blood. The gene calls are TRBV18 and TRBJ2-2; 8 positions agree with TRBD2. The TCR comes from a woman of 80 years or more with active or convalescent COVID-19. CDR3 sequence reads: CAQRGTNTGELFF. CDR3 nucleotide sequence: TGTGCCCAGCGGGGGACGAACACCGGGGAGCTGTTTTTT.